The 20 T cell receptor beta chains listed next were all sequenced from one sample in a study of cytomegalovirus exposure and HLA in healthy donors. This table comes from immunoSEQ multiplex PCR, and its TCRdb copy is limited to in-frame clones, with some not included. The sample lists about 73,000 clones; roughly 95% were seen once. What was sequenced was PBMCs. The receptor source for this set is a man aged 18 to 35 in good health and CMV-seronegative.

The rearrangement links TRBV29-1 to TRBJ2-7; the D gene is possibly TRBD1 (6 bases). The germline CDR1 and CDR2 sequences are SQVTM and ANQGSEA. The V end was cut by 4 bases, the J end by 2 bases, with 9 bases between. This CDR3 comprises 12 residues. The CDR3 DNA sequence: TGCAGCGTTGTTAGGGGGACCTACGAGCAGTACTTC. It yields the protein CSVVRGTYEQYF.

The chain uses TRBV27 and TRBJ1-2; D is possibly TRBD1 (6 bases). Germline V CDR1 and CDR2: MNHEY, SMNVEV (reference sequence). The CDR3 covers 12 residues. The V end was cut by 4 bases, the J end by 10 bases, with 13 bases between. The CDR3 sequence is CASSSTQGPYTF. CDR3 nucleotides: TGTGCCAGCAGTTCTACCCAGGGGCCCTACACCTTC.

A single count supports this clone. The rearrangement joins TRBV23-1 to TRBJ1-6; the match to TRBD1 covers 7 bases. TRBV23-1 is recorded as an ORF, its role being uncertain. This CDR3 has 15 amino acids. V lost 4 bases, J lost 6 bases, and 6 bases stayed unmatched. The CDR3 coding sequence is TGCGCCAGCAGTCGACCGGGACAGCCTAATTCACCCCTCCACTTT. Translation: CASSRPGQPNSPLHF.

The chain recombines TRBV4-3 with TRBJ1-1; D remains unclear. The CDR3 sequence is 17 residues long. V lost 0 bases and J 3 bases, leaving 17 bases between the germline ends. The germline V gene encodes CDR1 LGHNA and CDR2 YSLEER. CDR3 coding DNA: TGCGCCAGCAGCCAAGATCCGACCTCAGGTGTGGACACTGAAGCTTTCTTT. The encoded protein is CASSQDPTSGVDTEAFF.

This chain joins TRBV6-5 and TRBJ1-1; the match to TRBD1 covers 9 bases. Germline values: CDR1 MNHEY, CDR2 SVGAGI. CDR3 length equals 15 residues. Trimming at V came to 2 bases and at J to 4 bases, leaving 5 bases not matched to a gene. The CDR3 spells CASSYVQGARTEAFF. CDR3 nucleotide sequence: TGTGCCAGCAGTTACGTACAGGGGGCGCGCACTGAAGCTTTCTTT.

This clone was observed a handful of times. The CDR3 loop reads CASSILYRPTTNQPQHF. As DNA, the CDR3 is TGTGCCAGTAGTATCCTATACAGGCCCACTACGAATCAGCCCCAGCATTTT. The genes are TRBV19 and TRBJ1-5; the D gene is possibly TRBD1 (5 bases). This CDR3 is 17 amino acids long. The V gene's germline CDR1 is LNHDA and CDR2 SQIVND (reference sequence). Deletions cut 3 bases from V and 4 bases from J, with 19 bases between. Combining the CDR3 with reference TRBV19 and TRBJ1-5 gives the whole variable domain DGGITQSPKYLFRKEGQNVTLSCEQNLNHDAMYWYRQDPGQGLRLIYYSQIVNDFQKGDIAEGYSVSREKKESFPLTVTSAQKNPTAFYLCASSILYRPTTNQPQHFGDGTRLSIL.

V is TRBV5-1 and J is TRBJ1-1; D uncertain. The CDR3 totals 12 residues. Germline V gives CDR1 SGHRS, CDR2 YFSETQ. Deletions cut 6 bases from V and 1 base from J, with 7 bases between. CDR3 amino acids: CASKDTNTEAFF. The CDR3 DNA is TGCGCCAGCAAAGACACGAACACTGAAGCTTTCTTT.

V usage is TRBV4-2 and J usage is TRBJ2-3; 7 bases are shared with TRBD2. The CDR3 sequence is 13 residues long. The V segment lost 8 bases and the J segment 4 bases; nucleotides outside the gene matches: 6. CDR1 is LGHNA and CDR2 is YNFKEQ in the germline V gene. The CDR3 DNA reads TGTGCCAGCCAGACAGCGGGATCAGATACGCAGTATTTT. Protein: CASQTAGSDTQYF.

V gene TRBV9 combines with J gene TRBJ2-7, with 12 positions matching TRBD1. In germline, CDR1 is SGDLS, CDR2 YYNGEE. V lost 3 bases to trimming and J lost 6 bases; unmatched junction nucleotides: 4. This CDR3 contains 14 residues. In nucleotides, the CDR3 is TGTGCCAGCAGCGCGGGACAGGGGGCTGTCGAGCAGTACTTC. Its translation is CASSAGQGAVEQYF.

The chain combines TRBV6-5 with TRBJ1-5; D uncertain. Germline CDR1 reads MNHEY; CDR2 reads SVGAGI. The CDR3 extends over 15 amino acids. Trimming left V 10 bases short and J 6 bases short, with 22 bases between. The DNA for the CDR3 is TGTGCCAACAATAGCGGGGTTAAGCGTGGTCAGCCCCAGCATTTT. The encoded protein is CANNSGVKRGQPQHF.

The chain recombines TRBV2 with TRBJ1-2, with D possibly matching TRBD1 (6 bases). The CDR3 is 15 amino acids. With 2 bases removed from V and 6 bases from J, the gap between germline ends came to 16 bases. Germline V gene data show CDR1 as SNHLY and CDR2 as FYNNEI. The DNA of the CDR3 is TGTGCCAGCAGTGAACAATCCAGGGGAGTCGATGGCTACACCTTC. Amino acids: CASSEQSRGVDGYTF.

The gene calls are TRBV19 and TRBJ1-1, with TRBD1 matching 7 bases. J gave up 4 bases and V 6 bases, and 8 bases lay outside the gene matches. Germline V lookup: CDR1 LNHDA, CDR2 SQIVND (reference sequence). The CDR3 length is 14 residues. The CDR3 region has the DNA TGTGCCAGTAGGGAACAGGGGTCGGTCACTGAAGCTTTCTTT. Protein sequence: CASREQGSVTEAFF.

This rearrangement joins TRBV28 to TRBJ1-2, with 7 bases aligning to TRBD1. The CDR3 sequence is 20 residues long. Losses at the gene ends were 6 bases for V and 1 base for J; bases not matched to a gene: 23. Germline CDR1 and CDR2: MDHEN and SYDVKM. The CDR3 sequence is CASSTGTVKPKKGGNYGYTF. The CDR3 DNA is TGTGCCAGCAGCACCGGGACAGTTAAACCAAAAAAAGGGGGTAACTATGGCTACACCTTC.

This chain joins TRBV2 and TRBJ1-1; TRBD1 matches at 9 bases. Germline V CDR1 and CDR2: SNHLY, FYNNEI. This CDR3 has 14 amino acids. The CDR3, as DNA: TGTACACAGGCTAGGACAGGGGTTATCGGGGCAGCTTTCTTT. Amino acids: CTQARTGVIGAAFF.

The chain recombines TRBV19 with TRBJ2-1; D gene unclear. V lost 0 bases and J lost 2, with 8 bases in between. This CDR3 has 15 amino acids. Germline V gene lookup returns CDR1 LNHDA and CDR2 SQIVND (reference sequence). This CDR3 is CASSIDRLTYNEQFF. CDR3 DNA: TGTGCCAGTAGTATAGATCGGTTAACCTACAATGAGCAGTTCTTC.

This chain uses TRBV2 with TRBJ2-3; 11 bases are a match to TRBD2. V lost 9 bases to trimming and J lost 5 bases; unmatched junction nucleotides: 4. CDR1 SNHLY and CDR2 FYNNEI come from the germline V gene. The CDR3 loop spans 13 amino acids. For the CDR3, the DNA is TGTGCCAGGACTAGCGGGGTATTAGATACGCAGTATTTT. This translates into CARTSGVLDTQYF. Full variable domain (remainder filled in from reference TRBV2 and TRBJ2-3): EPEVTQTPSHQVTQMGQEVILRCVPISNHLYFYWYRQILGQKVEFLVSFYNNEISEKSEIFDDQFSVERPDGSNFTLKIRSTKLEDSAMYFCARTSGVLDTQYFGPGTRLTVL.

The rearrangement joins TRBV2 to TRBJ1-5, with D perhaps matching TRBD1 (6 bases). The ends were cut back, 6 bases at V and 5 bases at J, with 17 bases in the middle. The germline CDR1 and CDR2 sequences are SNHLY and FYNNEI. The CDR3 totals 15 residues. The CDR3 region has the DNA TGTGCCAGCAGCGAGGGGGGGCTCCGGGATCAGCCCCAGCATTTT. It yields the protein CASSEGGLRDQPQHF.

The CDR3 here is CASSLAFPRETQYF. The CDR3 DNA follows: TGTGCCAGTTCCCTAGCGTTCCCGCGGGAGACCCAGTACTTC. The rearrangement uses TRBV19 and TRBJ2-5; D is perhaps TRBD2 (6 bases). This CDR3 spans 14 amino acids. Germline-derived CDR1 and CDR2 are LNHDA and SQIVND (reference sequence). Trimming cost V 8 bases and J 5 bases, with 18 bases left between them.

V gene TRBV10-3 combines with J gene TRBJ2-7; 8 bases agree with TRBD2. From germline, CDR1 is ENHRY and CDR2 SYGVKD. The CDR3 contains 16 residues. V gave up 3 bases and J gave up 6 bases; unmatched junction bases: 13. For the CDR3, the DNA is TGTGCCATCAGTGAATACGGGGGGGCCTCAATGGGCGAGCAGTACTTC. It is translated as CAISEYGGASMGEQYF.

This clone was counted a single time. This sequence joins TRBV7-2 and TRBJ1-1; possible D gene TRBD1, 6 bases. In germline, CDR1 is SGHTA, CDR2 FQGNSA. The CDR3 is 13 residues long. V lost 5 bases and J lost 6, with 13 bases in between. The CDR3: CASSPTGSPEAFF. The CDR3 bases are TGTGCCAGCAGCCCAACAGGGTCCCCTGAAGCTTTCTTT.